The 27 T cell receptor beta chains presented below share a single source sample, sequenced in a study of blood T cell repertoires in COVID-19. Sequencing was performed with immunoSEQ multiplex PCR; in TCRdb, only in-frame clones are kept and a portion is missing. The table records just under 80,000 clones, over 65% of them present only once. The sample consisted of peripheral blood. The source is a human donor in a cohort sampled during active COVID-19.

A remark on this clone: Distinct nucleotide sequences in the sample also encode this CDR3. J is TRBJ2-7 and V is TRBV18, with D perhaps matching TRBD2 (6 bases). The length of the CDR3 is 13 residues. The V gene's germline CDR1 is KGHSH and CDR2 LQKENI. V dropped 2 bases and J dropped 2 bases, with 7 bases sitting between them. The CDR3 nucleotides are TGTGCCAGCTCACCAGGGGAGGCCTACGAGCAGTACTTC. As protein: CASSPGEAYEQYF.

The chain has TRBV2 and TRBJ1-2, with D perhaps matching TRBD1 (5 bases). Trimming took off 2 bases at V and 8 bases at J, with 18 bases between the two ends. CDR1 is SNHLY and CDR2 is FYNNEI in the germline V gene. The CDR3 length is 15 residues. The CDR3 spells CASSELGQGQRGYTF. The CDR3 coding sequence is TGTGCCAGCAGTGAATTGGGGCAGGGTCAACGCGGCTACACCTTC.

As DNA, the CDR3 is TGTGCCAGCAGCTTAGTATGGCAGCGGGGATTTACCTACGAGCAGTACTTC. It yields the protein CASSLVWQRGFTYEQYF. The V and J genes are TRBV11-2 and TRBJ2-7, with TRBD2 matching over 7 bases. The CDR3 runs 17 residues. V was clipped by 1 base and J by 2 bases; unmatched bases: 11. Germline V lookup: CDR1 SGHAT, CDR2 FQNNGV.

The chain is built from TRBV6-5 and TRBJ1-2, with D perhaps matching TRBD1 (6 bases). The CDR3 length is 13 residues. V gave up 4 bases and J gave up 3 bases, with 9 bases separating them. CDR1 is MNHEY, CDR2 SVGAGI, per germline. The CDR3 here is CASSSGGDYGYTF. The DNA for the CDR3 is TGTGCCAGCAGTTCTGGGGGCGACTATGGCTACACCTTC.

This clone was seen only once. The rearrangement joins TRBV5-6 to TRBJ1-2, with a weak D call TRBD1 (5 bases). CDR1 is SGHDT, CDR2 YYEEEE, per germline. Trimming shortened V by 4 bases and J by 3 bases, and 13 bases separated the two germline ends. CDR3 length: 14 residues. CDR3 DNA: TGTGCCAGCAGCCTGGAGGGGCTTTACTATGGCTACACCTTC. Protein product: CASSLEGLYYGYTF.

The V gene is TRBV5-1, the J gene TRBJ2-7; 7 positions match TRBD1. The CDR3 extends over 14 amino acids. V gave up 5 bases and J gave up 3 bases; unmatched junction bases: 8. The germline V gene has CDR1 SGHRS and CDR2 YFSETQ. This CDR3 is CASSRSGGDYEQYF. The CDR3 region has the DNA TGCGCCAGCAGTCGGTCAGGGGGAGACTACGAGCAGTACTTC.

The CDR3 DNA is TGTGCCAGCAGTGGACAGGGCCTGGGGAGGAATACGCAGTATTTT. Protein product: CASSGQGLGRNTQYF. The gene calls are TRBV25-1 and TRBJ2-3; TRBD1 is a possible D gene (7 bases). Germline V CDR1 and CDR2: MGHDK, SYGVNS. Trimming left V 4 bases short and J 7 bases short, with 18 bases between. The CDR3 has 15 amino acids. The variable domain in full, with the rest retrieved from reference TRBV25-1 and TRBJ2-3, is EADIYQTPRYLVIGTGKKITLECSQTMGHDKMYWYQQDPGMELHLIHYSYGVNSTEKGDLSSESTVSRIRTEHFPLTLESARPSHTSQYLCASSGQGLGRNTQYFGPGTRLTVL.

The rearrangement joins TRBV18 to TRBJ2-1; D may be TRBD2 (5 bases). V was cut by 6 bases and J by 4 bases, with 10 bases left in between. The V gene's germline CDR1 is KGHSH and CDR2 LQKENI. This CDR3 comprises 13 residues. CDR3 nucleotides: TGTGCCAGCTCCGCCTCGGGATACAATGAGCAGTTCTTC. As protein: CASSASGYNEQFF.

As regards this clone: This specimen includes other DNA sequences encoding the same CDR3. The V and J genes are TRBV3-1 (or the pseudogene TRBV3-2) and TRBJ2-7; the D is unclear. The CDR3 is 12 residues long. Germline lookup yields CDR1 LGHDT and CDR2 YNNKEL (reference sequence). V was cut by 3 bases and J by 1 base, with 4 bases left in between. The CDR3 reads CASSQASYEQYF. In nucleotides, the CDR3 is TGTGCCAGCAGCCAGGCTTCCTACGAGCAGTACTTC.

The chain uses TRBV19 and TRBJ2-1, with a possible D match to TRBD2 (5 bases). There are 15 residues in the CDR3. V gave up 5 bases and J gave up 4 bases, with 15 bases separating them. Germline V gives CDR1 LNHDA, CDR2 SQIVND (reference sequence). CDR3 sequence (DNA): TGTGCCAGTAGTTCCCTTGTCCGGGGTTACAATGAGCAGTTCTTC. It yields the protein CASSSLVRGYNEQFF.

The chain employs TRBV7-6 and TRBJ2-3; tentatively, D is TRBD2 (6 bases). This CDR3 has 16 amino acids. Looked up from germline, CDR1 is SGHVS and CDR2 is FNYEAQ. Deletions cut 4 bases from V and 1 base from J, with 15 bases between. Written as DNA, the CDR3 is TGTGCCAGCAGCTCCTTGGAGGGACGCCGCACAGATACGCAGTATTTT. Translating it yields CASSSLEGRRTDTQYF.

The genes are TRBV15 and TRBJ2-1; TRBD1 matches at 9 bases. Trimming removed 1 base from V and 13 bases from J; junction bases left unmatched: 2. CDR1 is LNHNV, CDR2 YYDKDF, per germline (reference sequence). CDR3 length equals 12 residues. In DNA, the CDR3 is TGTGCCACCAGCAGAGTGGACAGGGGTCAGTTCTTC. Its protein product is CATSRVDRGQFF.

The chain employs TRBV5-1 and TRBJ1-6; TRBD1 might be the D (5 bases). This CDR3 spans 16 amino acids. Looked up from germline, CDR1 is SGHRS and CDR2 is YFSETQ. The V and J ends lost 4 bases and 8 bases respectively, with 19 bases between them. Written as DNA, the CDR3 is TGCGCCAGCAGCCGGACCCGACGCGGGGCTTATTCACCCCTCCACTTT. Amino acid sequence: CASSRTRRGAYSPLHF. Variable domain in full (rest from reference TRBV5-1 and TRBJ1-6): KAGVTQTPRYLIKTRGQQVTLSCSPISGHRSVSWYQQTPGQGLQFLFEYFSETQRNKGNFPGRFSGRQFSNSRSEMNVSTLELGDSALYLCASSRTRRGAYSPLHFGNGTRLTVT.

This chain joins TRBV28 and TRBJ2-4; maybe TRBD1 (5 bases). CDR3 length equals 20 residues. CDR1 is MDHEN, CDR2 SYDVKM, per germline. With 6 bases removed from V and 0 bases from J, the gap between germline ends came to 27 bases. The CDR3 is CASRKTVYPRDGVAKNIQYF. CDR3 coding DNA: TGTGCCAGCAGAAAGACAGTTTATCCAAGGGATGGGGTAGCCAAAAACATTCAGTACTTC.

The V and J genes are TRBV7-9 and TRBJ1-2; unclear D gene. From germline, CDR1 is SEHNR and CDR2 FQNEAQ (reference sequence). V was clipped by 1 base and J by 2 bases, with 8 bases between them. The CDR3 covers 14 residues. DNA of the CDR3: TGTGCCAGCAGCTTAGTAGCGAGAAACTATGGCTACACCTTC. Its protein product is CASSLVARNYGYTF.

This clone was detected only a few times. The chain employs TRBV2 and TRBJ1-5; possible D gene TRBD1, 5 bases. Per germline, CDR1 SNHLY and CDR2 FYNNEI. Trimming pared 8 bases from V and 3 bases from J, leaving 14 bases between. This CDR3 has 14 amino acids. In DNA form, the CDR3 reads TGTGCCAGCGGAGCGTGGGGCAACAATCAGCCCCAGCATTTT. Translated, it gives CASGAWGNNQPQHF.

The chain uses TRBV4-2 and TRBJ1-1, with TRBD1 identical over 11 bases. The germline gives CDR1 LGHNA, CDR2 YNFKEQ. This CDR3 has 17 residues. Losses at the gene ends were 2 bases for V and 5 bases for J; bases not matched to a gene: 10. CDR3: CASSQLPGQGGRTEAFF. CDR3 sequence (DNA): TGTGCCAGCAGCCAATTGCCGGGACAGGGGGGGAGGACTGAAGCTTTCTTT.

This clone was seen more than once but under ten times. The chain joins TRBV19 to TRBJ1-2; 7 positions match TRBD1. CDR3 length: 15 amino acids. The germline CDR1 and CDR2 sequences are LNHDA and SQIVND (reference sequence). The junction had 11 bases not matched to a gene; V was cut back by 6 bases and J by 4 bases. The CDR3 loop is CASSDTGARGYGYTF. The CDR3 nucleotides read TGTGCCAGTAGCGATACAGGGGCCAGGGGCTATGGCTACACCTTC.

The chain uses TRBV5-1 and TRBJ2-7, with 11 bases that match TRBD2. With V trimmed by 0 bases and J by 5 bases, 4 bases remained unmatched. The CDR3 is made up of 15 amino acids. Germline lookup yields CDR1 SGHRS and CDR2 YFSETQ. This CDR3 is CASSLGTSGSNEQYF. Written as DNA, the CDR3 is TGCGCCAGCAGCTTGGGTACTAGCGGGAGTAACGAGCAGTACTTC.

The chain has TRBV27 and TRBJ2-7, with 7 nucleotides matching TRBD1. The V and J ends lost 11 bases and 2 bases, in that order; junction bases with no gene match: 12. CDR1 MNHEY and CDR2 SMNVEV come from the germline V gene (reference sequence). The CDR3 loop spans 14 amino acids. Here the CDR3 DNA reads TGTGCCCGACCCCCCGGGACAGAAGCCTACGAGCAGTACTTC. It translates to CARPPGTEAYEQYF.

The V call is TRBV7-2, the J call TRBJ1-2; TRBD1 matches at 9 bases. V shed 6 bases, J shed 5 bases, and the junction held 16 bases outside the gene matches. The CDR3 loop spans 17 amino acids. Germline V gene lookup returns CDR1 SGHTA and CDR2 FQGNSA. The CDR3 reads CASRPGGTGSNFYGYTF. CDR3 nucleotide sequence: TGTGCCAGCAGACCAGGGGGGACAGGGTCGAATTTTTATGGCTACACCTTC.

This clone was recorded once. The chain links TRBV5-1 to TRBJ2-7; maybe TRBD1 (5 bases). The CDR3 has 14 amino acids. Trimming removed 3 bases at V and 1 base at J, with 11 bases between. The germline V gene encodes CDR1 SGHRS and CDR2 YFSETQ. CDR3 in amino acids: CASSWVTDSYEQYF. In DNA form, the CDR3 reads TGCGCCAGCAGCTGGGTGACAGATTCCTACGAGCAGTACTTC.

The table lists this clone with many counts. The rearrangement uses TRBV9 and TRBJ2-7; D is unclear. Germline V CDR1 and CDR2: SGDLS, YYNGEE. V was clipped by 3 bases and J by 7 bases, with 17 bases between them. The CDR3 length is 14 residues. CDR3 protein: CASSGDGRWWEQYF. The CDR3 DNA reads as TGTGCCAGCAGCGGAGACGGCAGGTGGTGGGAGCAGTACTTC.

This chain connects TRBV24-1 to TRBJ2-3, with 15 bases aligning to TRBD2. V shed 4 bases, J shed 5 bases, and the junction held 12 bases outside the gene matches. Germline CDR1 KGHDR, CDR2 SFDVKD. The CDR3 runs 19 residues. CDR3 bases: TGTGCCACCAGTGACCCGCTTTCGGGACTAGCGGGAGGAATAGATACGCAGTATTTT. It yields the protein CATSDPLSGLAGGIDTQYF.

This chain links TRBV5-1 with TRBJ2-7; 7 bases fit TRBD1. Germline assignment: CDR1 SGHRS and CDR2 YFSETQ. CDR3 size: 14 residues. V was clipped by 4 bases and J by 3 bases; unmatched bases: 7. CDR3 amino acids: CASSKGAGLYEQYF. In nucleotides, the CDR3 is TGCGCCAGCAGCAAGGGGGCAGGACTCTACGAGCAGTACTTC.

This clone was seen a handful of times. The chain couples TRBV20-1 to TRBJ2-1; D unresolved. V was pared by 6 bases and J by 10 bases, with 10 bases between. The CDR3 has 10 amino acids. The germline CDR1 and CDR2 sequences are DFQATT and SNEGSKA (reference sequence). The CDR3: CSAASTEQFF. In DNA form, the CDR3 reads TGCAGTGCCGCCAGTACCGAGCAGTTCTTC.

The chain uses TRBV3-1 (or the pseudogene TRBV3-2) and TRBJ1-5; tentatively, D is TRBD1 (5 bases). CDR1 is LGHDT and CDR2 is YNNKEL in the germline V gene (reference sequence). This CDR3 region has 14 residues. V dropped 3 bases and J dropped 8 bases, with 14 bases sitting between them. The CDR3 nucleotides are TGTGCCAGCAGCCATCGCCAGGGAGGGGAGCCCCAGCATTTT. As protein: CASSHRQGGEPQHF.